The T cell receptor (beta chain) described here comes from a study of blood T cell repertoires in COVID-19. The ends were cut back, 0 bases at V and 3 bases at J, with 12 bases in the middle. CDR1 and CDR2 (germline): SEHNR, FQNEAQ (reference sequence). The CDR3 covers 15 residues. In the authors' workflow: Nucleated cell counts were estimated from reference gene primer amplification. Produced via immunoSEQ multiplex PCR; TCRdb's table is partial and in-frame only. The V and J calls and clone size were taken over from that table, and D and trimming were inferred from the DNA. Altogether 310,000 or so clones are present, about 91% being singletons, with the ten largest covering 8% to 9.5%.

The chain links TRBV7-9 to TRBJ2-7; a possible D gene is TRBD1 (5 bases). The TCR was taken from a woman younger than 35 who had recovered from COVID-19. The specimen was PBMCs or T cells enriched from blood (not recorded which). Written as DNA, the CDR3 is TGTGCCAGCAGCTTAGCTATAGGACACAACTACGAGCAGTACTTC. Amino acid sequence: CASSLAIGHNYEQYF.